This T cell receptor (beta chain) was recovered during a study of post-analysis software for immune sequencing data. Turning to the study itself: The disease courses spanned relapsing-remitting, secondary progressive and progressive-relapsing forms of multiple sclerosis.

The CDR3 length is 17 residues. The germline V and J ends were trimmed by 3 bases and 0 bases, with 15 bases remaining between them. cDNA libraries of TCR beta carried unique molecular identifiers. Each batch of about 0.95 to 11 million T cells produced some 450,000 cDNA molecules. MiXCR, applied by TCRdb to the PCR reads, yields one record per CDR3 protein. This sample yields 650,000 to 900,000 distinct CDR3 sequences, of which under 60% are seen a single time; roughly 5% belongs to the top ten. Findings and caveats of the study: Normalized Chao1 diversity in multiple sclerosis patients fell significantly below that of controls. Under F measure analysis, samples from one preparation batch co-clustered strongly. Patients showed TRBV5-6, TRBV5-1 and TRBV20-1 among five TRBV segments more frequent than in controls.

Regarding this clonotype: Its antigen is unidentified.

The sequencing input was blood. The TCR sequence derives from a girl between 5 and 17 years old with multiple sclerosis. J is TRBJ1-3 and V is TRBV12-3 or TRBV12-4; TRBD1 is a possible D gene (5 bases). CDR3 protein: CASSFEVGRGSGNTIYF. DNA of the CDR3: TGTGCCAGCAGTTTCGAAGTGGGGCGGGGCTCTGGAAACACCATATATTTT.